The entry that follows covers one T cell receptor (beta chain) sequence. The CDR3 extends over 17 amino acids. Trimming removed 1 base at V and 2 bases at J, with 15 bases between. Germline CDR1 and CDR2: SGHTA and FQGNSA. The data were taken from a study of blood T cell repertoires in COVID-19. In the authors' methods: Reference gene primers were amplified, and this amplification served to estimate nucleated cell counts. Sequencing used immunoSEQ multiplex PCR; TCRdb keeps in-frame clones, though not all of them. D and trimming come from the DNA, and the V and J calls and clone size come from that table. The sample holds 110,000 to 150,000 clones; approximately 78% are singletons and the top ten take roughly 4%.

This TCR was recovered from a woman of 80 years or more with acute or convalescent COVID-19. The gene calls are TRBV7-2 and TRBJ2-1; D is uncertain. The sample taken for sequencing was peripheral blood. The CDR3 protein is CASSLGALETPYNEQFF. DNA of the CDR3: TGTGCCAGCAGCTTAGGGGCCCTCGAAACCCCCTACAATGAGCAGTTCTTC.